These T cell receptor beta chains were read from a single sample in a study of shared clonotypes between healthy human individuals. Repertoires were generated with immunoSEQ multiplex PCR, while TCRdb's copy carries only in-frame clones and drops some. This repertoire shows a few million clones, approximately 92% found once; its top ten account for over 0.12%. Sequencing was performed on naive CD4+ T cells sorted from blood. The receptors stem from a man aged 18-30 years in good health. Each CDR3 is given with its conserved first and last residue. Each record gives: J gene, V gene, D gene, clone size, CDR3 DNA, CDR3 protein. The D gene is left open where the match is weak. Expanded clones are given a class, and other clones once, few, many or no size at all.

>TRBJ2-7|TRBV5-1|-|-
TGCGCCAGCAGCCTAGGGCTCCTCTTAACTGACATCGTACACTTC
CASSLGLLLTDIVHF
>TRBJ1-1|TRBV19|TRBD1|-
TGTGCCAGTAGTCCGAGGACAGGGGGTGGATGGACTGAAGCTTTCTTT
CASSPRTGGGWTEAFF
>TRBJ1-1|TRBV5-1|TRBD1|-
TGCGCCAGCAGCTTGGACGGGGGGACAGAGCAAGAAGCTTTCTTT
CASSLDGGTEQEAFF
>TRBJ1-2|TRBV27|TRBD1|-
TGTGCCAGCAGTTTAACGTCCGGGGGACAGGGGTACTATGGCTACACCTTC
CASSLTSGGQGYYGYTF
>TRBJ2-3|TRBV6-1|-|-
TGTGCCAGCAGTGAGCGGGGCACAGATACGCAGTATTTT
CASSERGTDTQYF
>TRBJ2-7|TRBV5-8|-|-
TGTGCCAGCAGCTTGGTTGGAATTACGTACGAGCAGTACTTC
CASSLVGITYEQYF
>TRBJ1-2|TRBV18|-|-
TGTGCCAGCTCCTCACAGGGAAACTATGGCTACACCTTC
CASSSQGNYGYTF
>TRBJ1-2|TRBV18|-|-
TGTGCCAGCTCAGGCAGATTGGATGGCTACACCTTC
CASSGRLDGYTF
>TRBJ2-1|TRBV27|-|-
TGTGCCAGCAGTTGGAGGGGGCCCTACAATGAGCAGTTCTTC
CASSWRGPYNEQFF
>TRBJ1-1|TRBV11-2|-|-
TGTGCCAGCAGCTTAGCCTCAGTTCGTAGCCCCGGCCGCACTGAAGCTTTCTTT
CASSLASVRSPGRTEAFF
>TRBJ2-5|TRBV5-4|-|once
TGTGCCAGCAGCTCCTTCAGGGAAGGGGAGACCCAGTACTTC
CASSSFREGETQYF
>TRBJ2-7|TRBV10-3|-|-
TGTGCCATCACAGGAGGGGGGAGGGGCTACGAGCAGTACTTC
CAITGGGRGYEQYF
>TRBJ2-7|TRBV27|-|once
TGTGCCAGCACGGCATACGGACGGGAAACCTACGAGCAGTACTTC
CASTAYGRETYEQYF
>TRBJ1-4|TRBV30|-|-
TGTGCCTGGAGTCTCCCGTGGGGCGATAATGAAAAACTGTTTTTT
CAWSLPWGDNEKLFF
>TRBJ2-7|TRBV5-5|-|-
TGTGCCAGCAGCTTGCCGCCGGGGCCGGGCAGCTACGAGCAGTACTTC
CASSLPPGPGSYEQYF
>TRBJ2-2|TRBV28|-|-
TGTGCCAGCGCCTCGTATAAGTACACCGGGGAGCTGTTTTTT
CASASYKYTGELFF
>TRBJ2-7|TRBV7-2|TRBD1|-
TGTGCCAGCAGCTGGGGGATACCGGGACAGGGAGTCTACGAGCAGTACTTC
CASSWGIPGQGVYEQYF
>TRBJ2-1|TRBV5-4|TRBD1|-
TGTGCCAGCAGCCGCCGGGACAGGGTCTACAATGAGCAGTTCTTC
CASSRRDRVYNEQFF
>TRBJ2-5|TRBV2|TRBD2|-
TGTGCCAGCAGGCCGACTAGCGGGTTACAAGAGACCCAGTACTTC
CASRPTSGLQETQYF
>TRBJ2-7|TRBV11-2|TRBD2|-
TGTGCCAGCAACGCACTAGCGGGAGCCGCCGAGCAGTACTTC
CASNALAGAAEQYF
>TRBJ2-6|TRBV19|-|-
TGTGCCAGTAGCAACAAAGCCTCTGGGGCCAACGTCCTGACTTTC
CASSNKASGANVLTF
>TRBJ2-3|TRBV4-1|-|-
TGCGCCAGCAGCCAAGATTCGGGGGCTTGGACAGATACGCAGTATTTT
CASSQDSGAWTDTQYF
>TRBJ2-1|TRBV25-1|TRBD1|-
TGTGCCAGCGCCGCTACAGGGGGCAGTAGGAATGAGCAGTTCTTC
CASAATGGSRNEQFF
>TRBJ2-7|TRBV7-9|TRBD1|-
TGTGCCAGCAGCCTCGCCGGGACAGAGTACGAGCAGTACTTC
CASSLAGTEYEQYF
>TRBJ2-2|TRBV18|TRBD2|-
TGTGCCAGCTCACAGACTAGCGGGACGAACACCGGGGAGCTGTTTTTT
CASSQTSGTNTGELFF
>TRBJ2-7|TRBV4-3|-|-
TGCGCCAGCAGCCAAGATTCAAAGGGGGGGCAGTACTTC
CASSQDSKGGQYF
>TRBJ1-3|TRBV11-2|-|-
TGTGCCAGCAGCTCCACCGTGGGGTTCGGAAACACCATATATTTT
CASSSTVGFGNTIYF
>TRBJ2-5|TRBV5-1|-|-
TGCGCCAGCAGACCGGGGATACAAGAGACCCAGTACTTC
CASRPGIQETQYF
>TRBJ1-1|TRBV11-2|-|-
TGTGCCACCAGATCAAGGCGCGCAGCCACTGAAGCTTTCTTT
CATRSRRAATEAFF
>TRBJ1-1|TRBV29-1|-|-
TGCAGCGTTGAGAGACGACAGGACACTGAAGCTTTCTTT
CSVERRQDTEAFF
>TRBJ2-3|TRBV5-1|-|-
TGCGCCAGCACTTGGAGGGGTAGTGCAGATACGCAGTATTTT
CASTWRGSADTQYF
>TRBJ2-7|TRBV2|TRBD1|-
TGTGCCAGCAGTCGGGGGACAGGGAGTTACGAGCAGTACTTC
CASSRGTGSYEQYF
>TRBJ2-3|TRBV11-3|TRBD1|once
TGTGCCAGCAGCCTCGACAGGGGGCTGACAGATACGCAGTATTTT
CASSLDRGLTDTQYF
>TRBJ2-7|TRBV7-2|TRBD2|-
TGTGCCAGCAGCTTCGGACTAGCGGGGAGTTACGAGCAGTACTTC
CASSFGLAGSYEQYF
>TRBJ2-3|TRBV7-3|TRBD2|-
TGTGCCAGCAGCCCAGGACTAGCGGGGTCCACAGATACGCAGTATTTT
CASSPGLAGSTDTQYF
>TRBJ1-2|TRBV27|-|-
TGTGCCAGCAGTTTAAAAGGATACACTAACTATGGCTACACCTTC
CASSLKGYTNYGYTF
>TRBJ1-1|TRBV5-1|-|-
TGCGCCAGCAGCTCGGACTTCGGGAACACTGAAGCTTTCTTT
CASSSDFGNTEAFF
>TRBJ2-2|TRBV18|TRBD2|few
TGTGCCAGCTCATCCCCACTAGCGGCGAACACCGGGGAGCTGTTTTTT
CASSSPLAANTGELFF
>TRBJ2-1|TRBV6-1|TRBD1|-
TGTGCCAGCAGTATGGGGGACAGGGTGAGGGATGAGCAGTTCTTC
CASSMGDRVRDEQFF
>TRBJ1-1|TRBV30|-|-
TGTGCCTGGAGTGTATCCGGATCGGCCGGGAACACTGAAGCTTTCTTT
CAWSVSGSAGNTEAFF
>TRBJ2-5|TRBV7-9|TRBD2|once
TGTGCCAGCAGCTTAACCGGACTAGCGGGAGAGACCCAGTACTTC
CASSLTGLAGETQYF
>TRBJ2-6|TRBV30|-|-
TGTGCCTGGGATAGGAGGCAGCCGGACCCCAACGTCCTGACTTTC
CAWDRRQPDPNVLTF
>TRBJ2-2|TRBV5-6|TRBD2|-
TGTGCCAGCAGCTCTGCGGGGGGGCCCAGCGGGGAGCTGTTTTTT
CASSSAGGPSGELFF
>TRBJ1-1|TRBV6-5|TRBD1|-
TGTGCCAGCAGTTACACGCCCGACAGGGGGAGGACTGAAGCTTTCTTT
CASSYTPDRGRTEAFF
>TRBJ2-7|TRBV5-5|-|-
TGTGCCAGCAGCTCCGGGTCGCACTACGAGCAGTACTTC
CASSSGSHYEQYF
>TRBJ2-5|TRBV12-5|-|once
TGTGCTAGTGGTTTGGTGCGGGACGGACAAGAGACCCAGTACTTC
CASGLVRDGQETQYF
>TRBJ2-6|TRBV19|-|-
TGTGCCAGTAGTATTCGAGGACAGACATACCCTGGGGCCAACGTCCTGACTTTC
CASSIRGQTYPGANVLTF
>TRBJ2-3|TRBV5-1|TRBD1|-
TGCGCCAGCAGCTATGGGACAGAAACAGATACGCAGTATTTT
CASSYGTETDTQYF
>TRBJ1-2|TRBV19|TRBD1|once
TGTGCCAGTAGTGTCCGGCCGGGACAGGGGAACTATGGCTACACCTTC
CASSVRPGQGNYGYTF